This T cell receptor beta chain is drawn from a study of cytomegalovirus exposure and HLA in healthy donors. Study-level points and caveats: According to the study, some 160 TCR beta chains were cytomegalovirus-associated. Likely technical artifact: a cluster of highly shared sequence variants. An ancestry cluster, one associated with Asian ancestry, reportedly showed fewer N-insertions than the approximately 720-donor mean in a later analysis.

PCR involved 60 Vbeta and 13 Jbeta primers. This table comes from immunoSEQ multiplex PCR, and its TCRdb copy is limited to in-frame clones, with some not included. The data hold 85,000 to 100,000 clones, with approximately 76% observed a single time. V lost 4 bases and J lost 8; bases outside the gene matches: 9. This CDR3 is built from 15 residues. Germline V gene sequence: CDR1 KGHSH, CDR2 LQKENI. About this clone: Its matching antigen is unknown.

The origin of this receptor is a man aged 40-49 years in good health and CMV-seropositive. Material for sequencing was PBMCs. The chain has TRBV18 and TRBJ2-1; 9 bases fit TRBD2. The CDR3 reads CASSLFAGGPDEQFF. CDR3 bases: TGTGCCAGCTCACTATTTGCGGGAGGGCCCGATGAGCAGTTCTTC.